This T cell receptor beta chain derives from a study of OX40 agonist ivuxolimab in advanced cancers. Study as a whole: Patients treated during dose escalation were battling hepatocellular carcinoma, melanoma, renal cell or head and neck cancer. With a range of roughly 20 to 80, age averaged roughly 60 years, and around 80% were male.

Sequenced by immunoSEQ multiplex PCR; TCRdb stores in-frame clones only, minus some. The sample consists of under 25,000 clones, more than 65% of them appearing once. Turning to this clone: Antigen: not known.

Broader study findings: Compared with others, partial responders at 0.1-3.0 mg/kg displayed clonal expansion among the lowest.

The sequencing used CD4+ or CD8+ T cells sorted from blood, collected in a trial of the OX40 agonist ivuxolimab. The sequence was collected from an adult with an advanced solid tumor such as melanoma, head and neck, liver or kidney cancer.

CDR3 nucleotide sequence: TGTGCCAGTAGTATGCCGGGGGCCCGAGATACGCAGTATTTT. As protein: CASSMPGARDTQYF. The chain carries TRBV19 and TRBJ2-3; the D gene could be TRBD1 or TRBD2 (6 bases each). The germline gives CDR1 LNHDA, CDR2 SQIVND (reference sequence). Between the trimmed V and J ends, which lost 3 bases and 5 bases, there was a span of 12 bases. This CDR3 spans 14 amino acids.